The sequence of this T cell receptor (beta chain) was determined in a study of CD8+CD57+ T cells in acquired aplastic anemia. The wider study: On average, sorted CD4+ and CD8+ cells gave 3 to 4 ug of DNA.

Those patients picked for sequencing had displayed CD8+CD57+ cell expansion on flow cytometry. No therapy was given to patients before blood sampling. Profiling of TCR beta VDJ combinations and CDR3 sequences used genomic DNA as template. TCRdb fed the reads into MiXCR, producing one record per CDR3 protein. The repertoire holds hundreds of thousands of distinct CDR3 sequences, around 33% seen once, with less than 0.85% in the top ten. The clonotype comes from a human donor with aplastic anemia. The source material was sorted CD4+, CD8+, or CD8+CD57+ T cells (not recorded which) from PBMCs.

For the CDR3, the DNA is TGTGCCAGCACCCCATCCTCGCTGCCGGACGAGCAGTACTTC. Its protein product is CASTPSSLPDEQYF. The rearrangement uses TRBV15 and TRBJ2-7; D uncertain. This CDR3 has 14 amino acids. The V gene's germline CDR1 is LNHNV and CDR2 YYDKDF (reference sequence). V was clipped by 10 bases and J by 5 bases, with 21 bases between them.